A single sample gave rise to the 21 T cell receptor beta chains below, sequenced in a study of early stage breast cancer tumors (dated by TCRdb to 2017 to 2019). Library preparation employed the immunoSEQ multiplex PCR assay. TCRdb limited this immuneACCESS table to in-frame rearrangements with V and J called. A share of clones is missing; checked studies link under half to unresolved V genes, and the rest is unexplained. This sample comprises several thousand clones, around 62% of them detected only once. 6.5% to 9% of the sample is taken by the ten largest. Sequenced input: breast tumor tissue. These receptors were obtained from a person aged 70 to 85 with breast cancer.

In its sample, this clone is medium-sized. The chain joins TRBV5-6 to TRBJ2-7; the match to TRBD1 covers 10 bases. The junction had 9 bases not matched to a gene; V was cut back by 3 bases and J by 6 bases. There are 15 residues in the CDR3. The V gene's germline CDR1 is SGHDT and CDR2 YYEEEE. The CDR3 sequence: CASSSRMTGGSEQYF. Written as DNA, the CDR3 is TGTGCCAGCAGCTCCAGGATGACAGGGGGCTCCGAGCAGTACTTC.

As DNA, the CDR3 is TGTGCCAGCAATAGGGAGCGCCAAGAGACCCAGTACTTC. It specifies CASNRERQETQYF. The chain uses TRBV2 and TRBJ2-5, with a tentative D call TRBD2 (5 bases). CDR3 length equals 13 residues. The V and J ends lost 7 bases and 1 base respectively, with 10 bases between them. Germline CDR1 reads SNHLY; CDR2 reads FYNNEI.

The rearrangement links TRBV19 to TRBJ2-2, with D tentatively TRBD1 (5 bases). CDR3 length equals 15 residues. Germline CDR1 and CDR2: LNHDA and SQIVND (reference sequence). Trimming took 1 base from V and 3 from J, leaving 9 bases between them. In nucleotides, the CDR3 is TGTGCCAGTAGTATAGCAGGGCCCGACACCGGGGAGCTGTTTTTT. Its translation: CASSIAGPDTGELFF.

The CDR3 DNA is TGTGCCAGCCTAGAACCCAGGGGCACCGGGGAGCTGTTTTTT. This translates into CASLEPRGTGELFF. The V gene is TRBV28, the J gene TRBJ2-2; TRBD1 might be the D (6 bases). CDR1 and CDR2 from the germline V gene are MDHEN and SYDVKM. Trimming stripped 8 bases from V and 4 bases from J, with 14 bases between. CDR3 length: 14 amino acids.

V gene TRBV27 combines with J gene TRBJ2-7; perhaps TRBD2 as D (5 bases). With 2 bases removed from V and 6 bases from J, the gap between germline ends came to 8 bases. The CDR3 is 12 residues long. Germline loops: CDR1 MNHEY, CDR2 SMNVEV (reference sequence). The CDR3 nucleotides are TGTGCCAGCAGTTTAGTCGGAGGCGAGCAGTACTTC. It specifies CASSLVGGEQYF.

This sequence joins TRBV6-4 and TRBJ1-2; D remains ambiguous. Germline values: CDR1 MRHNA, CDR2 SNTAGT. This CDR3 is 13 amino acids long. V gave up 4 bases and J gave up 4 bases, with 10 bases separating them. In DNA, the CDR3 is TGTGCCAGCAGTGGAGGGCCCACCTATGGCTACACCTTC. This codes for CASSGGPTYGYTF.

The chain is built from TRBV5-1 and TRBJ2-5; possibly TRBD2 for D (6 bases). Trimming shortened V by 0 bases and J by 3 bases, and 15 bases separated the two germline ends. The CDR3 runs to 16 residues. The germline CDR1 and CDR2 sequences are SGHRS and YFSETQ. As DNA, the CDR3 is TGCGCCAGCAGCTTGGTTTCACTAGCTGGGGAAGAGACCCAGTACTTC. Its translation is CASSLVSLAGEETQYF.

CDR3 sequence reads: CASSRKGGWEAFF. The CDR3 DNA is TGTGCCAGCAGCCGGAAGGGAGGATGGGAAGCTTTCTTT. V and J are TRBV5-4 and TRBJ1-1, with D unclear. Germline CDR1 SGHNT, CDR2 YYREEE (reference sequence). This CDR3 contains 13 residues. With 4 bases removed from V and 8 bases from J, the gap between germline ends came to 15 bases.

The chain carries TRBV13 and TRBJ2-1; weak D call: TRBD1 (6 bases). The germline V and J ends were trimmed by 3 bases and 0 bases, with 9 bases remaining between them. CDR3 length: 15 amino acids. CDR1 and CDR2 from the germline V gene are PRHDT and FYEKMQ (reference sequence). CDR3 residues: CASSFGQSSYNEQFF. CDR3 sequence (DNA): TGTGCCAGCAGCTTCGGACAGAGCTCCTACAATGAGCAGTTCTTC.

This chain uses TRBV2 with TRBJ2-7, with 10 bases identical to TRBD1. The junction had 9 bases not matched to a gene; V was cut back by 7 bases and J by 3 bases. Germline V gene data show CDR1 as SNHLY and CDR2 as FYNNEI. The CDR3 spans 15 residues. The CDR3 DNA reads as TGTGCCAGCAAGGGGGGACAGGGGATAGGCTACGAGCAGTACTTC. Translation: CASKGGQGIGYEQYF.

The CDR3 nucleotides read TGTGCCTGGGCAGGGGGCCCCTATAATTCACCCCTCCACTTT. This gives the protein CAWAGGPYNSPLHF. This chain links TRBV30 with TRBJ1-6; 8 positions match TRBD1. Unmatched junction bases numbered 2, after V lost 5 bases and J lost 2 bases. Germline CDR1 GTSNPN, CDR2 SVGIG (reference sequence). The CDR3 loop spans 14 amino acids. Supplemented by reference TRBV30 and TRBJ1-6, the full variable domain reads SQTIHQWPATLVQPVGSPLSLECTVEGTSNPNLYWYRQAAGRGLQLLFYSVGIGQISSEVPQNLSASRPQDRQFILSSKKLLLSDSGFYLCAWAGGPYNSPLHFGNGTRLTVT.

The rearrangement joins TRBV7-2 to TRBJ2-1; the match to TRBD1 covers 7 bases. CDR3 length: 15 residues. Looked up from germline, CDR1 is SGHTA and CDR2 is FQGNSA. J lost 0 bases, V lost 3 bases, and 2 bases had no gene match. The CDR3 protein is CASSFGTVSYNEQFF. The CDR3 DNA reads TGTGCCAGCAGCTTTGGGACAGTCTCCTACAATGAGCAGTTCTTC.

V is TRBV2 and J is TRBJ2-5; a weak D match, TRBD2 (6 bases). Germline-derived CDR1 and CDR2 are SNHLY and FYNNEI. The CDR3 covers 14 residues. Trimming stripped 6 bases from V and 7 bases from J, with 18 bases between. This CDR3 is CASREGLGKGTQYF. CDR3 nucleotide sequence: TGTGCCAGCAGGGAGGGACTTGGGAAAGGGACCCAGTACTTC.

This sequence joins TRBV30 and TRBJ2-1; the match to TRBD1 covers 7 bases. V gave up 5 bases and J gave up 2 bases; unmatched junction bases: 6. Per germline, CDR1 GTSNPN and CDR2 SVGIG (reference sequence). This CDR3 is 14 amino acids long. CDR3 bases: TGTGCCTGGGATACAGGGGCTGCCTACAATGAGCAGTTCTTC. Its translation: CAWDTGAAYNEQFF.

This clone turned up a few times. This chain connects TRBV19 to TRBJ1-5; D might be TRBD1 (5 bases). The length of the CDR3 is 15 residues. Germline V gives CDR1 LNHDA, CDR2 SQIVND (reference sequence). The V and J ends lost 5 bases and 5 bases respectively, with 16 bases between them. The CDR3, as DNA: TGTGCCAGTAGTGACTTGGAGGAGGGGCATCAGCCCCAGCATTTT. It translates to CASSDLEEGHQPQHF.

This clone is medium-sized (0.01 to 0.1%) in the sample. V gene TRBV9 combines with J gene TRBJ2-3, with D possibly TRBD2 on 6 matching bases. Between the trimmed V and J ends, which lost 0 bases and 6 bases, there was a span of 11 bases. The CDR3 consists of 14 residues. Germline values: CDR1 SGDLS, CDR2 YYNGEE. The CDR3 reads CASSVVGGSDTQYF. The CDR3 region has the DNA TGTGCCAGCAGCGTAGTCGGGGGAAGCGATACGCAGTATTTT.

This chain links TRBV5-1 with TRBJ2-1; tentatively, D is TRBD2 (5 bases). V was cut by 4 bases and J by 3 bases, with 8 bases left in between. Germline V CDR1 and CDR2: SGHRS, YFSETQ. The CDR3 extends over 13 amino acids. This CDR3 is CASSPEGYNEQFF. CDR3 bases: TGCGCCAGCAGCCCCGAGGGCTACAATGAGCAGTTCTTC. The full variable domain, completed using reference TRBV5-1 and TRBJ2-1, is KAGVTQTPRYLIKTRGQQVTLSCSPISGHRSVSWYQQTPGQGLQFLFEYFSETQRNKGNFPGRFSGRQFSNSRSEMNVSTLELGDSALYLCASSPEGYNEQFFGPGTRLTVL.

CDR3 in DNA: TGTGCCAGCATCCGGACTAGCGGGGGGTACGAGCAGTACTTC. Protein: CASIRTSGGYEQYF. The chain joins TRBV6-9 to TRBJ2-7, with TRBD2 identical over 14 bases. The CDR3 consists of 14 residues. V gave up 7 bases and J gave up 4 bases; unmatched junction bases: 3. Germline V gene data show CDR1 as MNHGY and CDR2 as SVAAGI.

The chain recombines TRBV5-1 with TRBJ2-7; possible D gene TRBD1, 6 bases. V lost 4 bases and J 4 bases, leaving 15 bases between the germline ends. The CDR3 has 14 residues. Germline CDR1 is SGHRS and CDR2 is YFSETQ. CDR3 DNA: TGCGCCAGCAGCCGAAACAGGGAACTATACGAGCAGTACTTC. This codes for CASSRNRELYEQYF.

V is TRBV2 and J is TRBJ2-1, with 7 bases aligning to TRBD2. J gave up 8 bases and V 4 bases, and 8 bases lay outside the gene matches. The CDR3 consists of 14 residues. CDR1 and CDR2 (germline): SNHLY, FYNNEI. The CDR3 DNA sequence: TGTGCCAGCAGTGTGCCAGCGGGGATCCATGAGCAGTTCTTC. As protein: CASSVPAGIHEQFF.

The chain is built from TRBV30 and TRBJ2-7; D might be TRBD1 (6 bases). This CDR3 is 16 amino acids long. Per the germline V gene, CDR1 is GTSNPN and CDR2 is SVGIG (reference sequence). Trimming stripped 2 bases from V and 2 bases from J, with 19 bases between. CDR3 bases: TGTGCCTGGAGTCCACGCCCCGACAGGTTACCCTACGAGCAGTACTTC. It encodes CAWSPRPDRLPYEQYF.